In its sample, the clone carrying this T cell receptor (beta chain) was seen once. Using its own MiXCR run on the RT-PCR reads, TCRdb lists one record per CDR3 protein. This table holds some 23,000 distinct CDR3 sequences, over 70% found once. The data were taken from a study of yellow fever vaccine responses in identical twins. Trimming removed 6 bases from V and 4 bases from J, with 17 bases in between. Germline-derived CDR1 and CDR2 are SGHRS and YFSETQ. The CDR3 is 15 amino acids. The gene calls are TRBV5-1 and TRBJ2-1; a weak D match, TRBD1 (6 bases). The receptor was derived from a woman under 30 who received the yellow fever vaccine. The sequences come from T cells from blood (PBMCs), unsorted or a sorted subset (not recorded which), collected before or after yellow fever vaccination (not recorded which). The chain's CDR3 is CASTPVGQKYNEQFF. CDR3 sequence (DNA): TGCGCCAGCACGCCGGTGGGACAAAAGTACAATGAGCAGTTCTTC.